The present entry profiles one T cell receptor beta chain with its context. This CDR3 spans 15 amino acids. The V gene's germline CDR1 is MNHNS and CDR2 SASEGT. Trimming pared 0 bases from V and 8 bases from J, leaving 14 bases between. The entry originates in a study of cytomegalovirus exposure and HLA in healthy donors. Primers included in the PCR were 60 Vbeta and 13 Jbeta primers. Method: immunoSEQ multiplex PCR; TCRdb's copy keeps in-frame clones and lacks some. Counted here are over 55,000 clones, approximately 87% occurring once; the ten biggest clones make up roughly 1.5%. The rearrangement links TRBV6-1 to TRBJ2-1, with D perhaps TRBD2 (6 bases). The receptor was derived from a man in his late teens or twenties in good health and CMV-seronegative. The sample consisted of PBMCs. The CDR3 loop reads CASSEATGPSDEQFF. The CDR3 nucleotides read TGTGCCAGCAGTGAAGCCACGGGGCCTAGCGATGAGCAGTTCTTC.